A selection of T cell receptor beta chains follows, all from one sample in a study of spatial heterogeneity in lung cancer. MiXCR was run by TCRdb on the 5' RACE reads, yielding one entry per CDR3 protein. This table has roughly 49,000 distinct CDR3 sequences, roughly 7% appearing once. Here the sequenced sample was PBMCs, taken at surgery. The receptor set was obtained from a female donor with early-stage non-small cell lung cancer. Both conserved end residues are part of each CDR3. Fields, in order: D gene, V gene, J gene, clone size, CDR3 DNA, CDR3 protein. A D gene is named only where the DNA matches it firmly. For some rows the clone size is stated as once, few or many, or as a class when expanded; others skip it.

-	TRBV14	TRBJ2-7	-	TGTGCCAGCAGCCAAGACCGACGCGGGTACGAGCAGTACTTC	CASSQDRRGYEQYF
-	TRBV2	TRBJ2-5	many	TGTGCTAGCAGTCCCGGTCAAGAGACCCAGTACTTC	CASSPGQETQYF
-	TRBV5-1	TRBJ1-2	many	TGCGCCAGCCCACTCTATGGCTACACCTTC	CASPLYGYTF
TRBD1	TRBV5-1	TRBJ2-7	-	TGCGTCAGCAGCCCTAGGGGGCTTGTTTACGAGCAGTACTTC	CVSSPRGLVYEQYF
TRBD1	TRBV6-6	TRBJ1-2	few	TGTGCCAGCAGCCCACGGGACAGGGGGCTTGGCTACACCTTC	CASSPRDRGLGYTF
-	TRBV30	TRBJ2-7	-	TGTGCCTGCGATAAGACCTACGAGCAGTACTTC	CACDKTYEQYF
-	TRBV28	TRBJ2-7	few	TGTGCCAGCCGATGGGGGAGCTACGAGCAGTACTTC	CASRWGSYEQYF
-	TRBV3-1	TRBJ2-2	-	TGTGCCAGCAGCCCTCGACAGACGAACACCGGGGAGCTGTTTTTT	CASSPRQTNTGELFF
TRBD2	TRBV11-3	TRBJ2-5	many	TGTGCCAGCAGCTCAGGTGGACTAGCCCAAGAGACCCAGTACTTC	CASSSGGLAQETQYF
-	TRBV7-2	TRBJ2-5	-	TGTGCCAGCAGCTTGAGGCCCGGTGGGGCCCGGTACCAAGAGACCCAGTACTTC	CASSLRPGGARYQETQYF
TRBD1	TRBV7-2	TRBJ1-5	few	TGTGCCAGCAGCTTGAGGACAGGGTATGGTCAGCCCCAGCATTTT	CASSLRTGYGQPQHF
-	TRBV10-2	TRBJ1-2	-	TGCGCCAGCGGGGCAGTCTATGGCTACACCTTC	CASGAVYGYTF
TRBD2	TRBV12-3/TRBV12-4	TRBJ2-1	many	TGTGCCAGCAGCCCGGCGGCGGGGGGGTACAATGAGCAGTTCTTC	CASSPAAGGYNEQFF
-	TRBV23-1	TRBJ2-5	many	TGCGCCAGCAGTCAATGGGACTCTAGAGGGTTGGAGACCCAGTACTTC	CASSQWDSRGLETQYF
TRBD2	TRBV7-9	TRBJ2-3	many	TGTGCCAGCAGCCCCGGCGGGGGAAACACGCAGTATTTT	CASSPGGGNTQYF
TRBD2	TRBV7-7	TRBJ2-1	many	TGTGCTAGCAGCCCTCTAGCGGCTTACAATGAGCAGTTCTTC	CASSPLAAYNEQFF
-	TRBV29-1	TRBJ2-3	many	TGCAGCGCTGGGACAGATACGCAGTATTTT	CSAGTDTQYF
-	TRBV20-1	TRBJ1-1	many	TGCAGTGCAGGGACCGGGGGGAACACTGAAGCTTTCTTT	CSAGTGGNTEAFF
-	TRBV28	TRBJ1-1	many	TGTGCCAGCAGCGACCTGTTGCCTGGGAGGAATGAAGCTTTCTTT	CASSDLLPGRNEAFF
-	TRBV20-1	TRBJ1-5	few	TGCAGTGCTAGTTGGTTTGGCCAGCCCCAGCATTTT	CSASWFGQPQHF
-	TRBV7-2	TRBJ2-5	medium-sized	TGTGCCAGCAGCTTTCAAGAGACCCAGTACTTC	CASSFQETQYF
-	TRBV6-1	TRBJ2-5	-	TGTGCCAGCCAGGGGATCGAGACCCAGTACTTC	CASQGIETQYF
-	TRBV2	TRBJ2-1	many	TGTGCCAGCAGCGGGGTTCGATACAATGAGCAGTTCTTC	CASSGVRYNEQFF
-	TRBV10-3	TRBJ2-7	many	TGTGCCATCAGTGAGTCGGGGGGGCTTAGGGAGCAGTACTTC	CAISESGGLREQYF
-	TRBV4-2	TRBJ2-6	many	TGTGCCAGCAGCCAAGAGGCTGGGGCCAACGTCCTGACTTTC	CASSQEAGANVLTF
-	TRBV19	TRBJ1-1	few	TGTGCCAACTCCAGGAGGGGAGGGTTTATCACTGAAGCTTTCTTT	CANSRRGGFITEAFF
-	TRBV27	TRBJ2-3	many	TGTGCCAGCAGCCCCCTCGGTGATGGGATCAGCACAGATACGCAGTATTTT	CASSPLGDGISTDTQYF
-	TRBV11-2	TRBJ2-5	-	TGTGCCAGCAGCTTAGGCCCAAGAGAGACCCAGTACTTC	CASSLGPRETQYF
-	TRBV9	TRBJ2-6	many	TGTGCCAGCAGCGTGATAGGAGGGGCGGCCAACGTCCTGACTTTC	CASSVIGGAANVLTF
TRBD2	TRBV11-1	TRBJ2-7	many	TGTGCCAGCACACCAGCGGGGGGCCTCGAGCAGTACTTC	CASTPAGGLEQYF
-	TRBV7-6	TRBJ2-6	many	TGTGCCAGCAGCTTAGCGCACTTCGCTGGGGCCAACGTCCTGACTTTC	CASSLAHFAGANVLTF
TRBD2	TRBV7-2	TRBJ2-3	few	TGTGCCAGCAGCTTGGGCGGGGGGTCGGTTACGCAGTATTTT	CASSLGGGSVTQYF
-	TRBV7-8	TRBJ2-7	few	TGTGCCAGCAGCTTAGGGCCGACGAGCTCCTACGAGCAGTACTTC	CASSLGPTSSYEQYF
TRBD1	TRBV20-1	TRBJ1-2	-	TGCAGTGCTAGAGACGCGGGACAGGTCCTCAACTATGGCTACACCTTC	CSARDAGQVLNYGYTF
-	TRBV9	TRBJ2-6	many	TGTGCCAGCAGCCCCAGCATAGCCCGAAGCTCTGGGGCCAACGTCCTGACTTTC	CASSPSIARSSGANVLTF
-	TRBV7-3	TRBJ2-3	-	TGTGCCAGCAGCTTAACAGCGGTGGGGACAGATACGCAGTATTTT	CASSLTAVGTDTQYF
-	TRBV11-2	TRBJ2-2	many	TGTGCCAGCAGCTTGTGGGGCCGCACCGGGGAGCTGTTTTTT	CASSLWGRTGELFF
-	TRBV7-9	TRBJ1-5	many	TGTGCCAGCAGCTTAGATCTTTCAGGCGGTCAGCCCCAGCATTTT	CASSLDLSGGQPQHF
-	TRBV7-9	TRBJ2-7	-	TGTGCCAGCAGCCGTCAGGCGGGGTCCTACGAGCAGTACTTC	CASSRQAGSYEQYF
-	TRBV7-6	TRBJ2-5	many	TGTGCCAGCAGCGCCATCCAGCCCCTGCAAGTCCAAGAGACCCAGTACTTC	CASSAIQPLQVQETQYF
-	TRBV11-2	TRBJ2-7	few	TGTGCCAGCAGCTTAGAGTCCGGGGCGGGGGAGCAGTACTTC	CASSLESGAGEQYF
-	TRBV3-1	TRBJ2-7	many	TGTGCCAGCAGCCATTCTCAGGGGTGGGTCGAGCAGTACTTC	CASSHSQGWVEQYF
-	TRBV5-1	TRBJ2-1	many	TGCGCCAGCAGCTTGTCGCAGGGTAGGAATGAGCAGTTCTTC	CASSLSQGRNEQFF
-	TRBV15	TRBJ1-2	few	TGTGCCACCAGCAGAGATTGGGGACAACGCGGCTACACCTTC	CATSRDWGQRGYTF
-	TRBV28	TRBJ1-5	many	TGTGCCAGCAGTTCACCCGTTAATAATCAGGCCCAGCATTTT	CASSSPVNNQAQHF
-	TRBV9	TRBJ2-7	many	TGTGCCAGCAGCGAAGCAGGGCTCTTCTCCGAGCAGTACTTC	CASSEAGLFSEQYF
-	TRBV7-2	TRBJ2-7	many	TGTGCCAGCAGCTCGACCCACCGACCAGAGCAGTACTTC	CASSSTHRPEQYF
-	TRBV20-1	TRBJ1-1	many	TGCAGTGCTAGTGACGGGGGGAGAACTGAAGCTTTCTTT	CSASDGGRTEAFF
-	TRBV18	TRBJ1-1	many	TGTGCCAGCTCGCCTACAGTGCTCATGAACACTGAAGCTTTCTTT	CASSPTVLMNTEAFF
-	TRBV11-2	TRBJ1-1	many	TGTGCCAGCAGCTTAGATAATTACGGGAACACTGAAGCTTTCTTT	CASSLDNYGNTEAFF
-	TRBV6-5	TRBJ1-2	many	TGTGCCAGCAGTTACGGGGGTCCTAACTATGGCTACACCTTC	CASSYGGPNYGYTF
-	TRBV7-2	TRBJ1-2	-	TGTGCCAGCAGCTTAGGAGGGTTAGAAAGGGACTATGGCTACACCTTC	CASSLGGLERDYGYTF
-	TRBV29-1	TRBJ1-5	many	TGCAGCGTTGAAACGGGGGGCAATCAGCCCCAGCATTTT	CSVETGGNQPQHF
-	TRBV27	TRBJ2-3	many	TGTGCCAGCAGCTTGCTCACCCCCACTCAGGGGATACGTTCCGATACGCAGTATTTT	CASSLLTPTQGIRSDTQYF
TRBD1	TRBV3-1	TRBJ2-1	many	TGTGCCAGCAGACCCCGGGACAGGGGATTCGGAGAGGATAATGAGCAGTTCTTC	CASRPRDRGFGEDNEQFF
TRBD1	TRBV4-2	TRBJ2-1	many	TGTGCCAGCAGCCAGACTCCAGACAGGGCGAACTACAATGAGCAGTTCTTC	CASSQTPDRANYNEQFF